One sample yielded the 6 T cell receptor beta chains listed below, sequenced in a study of blood T cells in healthy people across ages (dated by TCRdb to the mid-2010s). Preparation of the library involved 5' RACE. The instrument was an Illumina HiSeq 2500. A second roughly 7 to 11 cycle PCR used a sample-barcoded 5' primer and a J-beta primer mix. TCRdb reanalyzed the raw reads on its own, using fastp at Q25 for trimming and MiXCR for clone calling, and kept in-frame beta chains. CDR3 protein sequences are deduplicated, and each keeps its most common genes and DNA. This sample lists about 1.4 million distinct CDR3 sequences; roughly 60% were detected once. Roughly 7% of the sample is held by the ten biggest clonotypes. The sequencing input was blood. The receptors here all came from a man aged 18 to 30 in good health.

J is TRBJ2-3 and V is TRBV7-9; D might be TRBD2 (7 bases). This CDR3 has 20 residues. The ends were cut back, 1 base at V and 1 base at J, with 24 bases in the middle. Germline CDR1 and CDR2: SEHNR and FQNEAQ (reference sequence). CDR3 nucleotide sequence: TGTGCCAGCAGCTTAGTGGCAGGGGCGGGGGAACGACCCGGCACAGATACGCAGTATTTT. Translated, it gives CASSLVAGAGERPGTDTQYF.

This clonotype was detected a few times. DNA of the CDR3: TGTGCCAGCGTGGGGGAGCCCTTCGGATACGAGCAGTACTTC. Residues: CASVGEPFGYEQYF. The rearrangement joins TRBV7-2 to TRBJ2-7; the D call may be TRBD1 or TRBD2 (5 bases each). The CDR3 length is 14 residues. Per the germline V gene, CDR1 is SGHTA and CDR2 is FQGNSA. The V end lost 8 bases, the J end lost 4 bases, and 18 bases lay between the germline ends.

The rearrangement joins TRBV20-1 to TRBJ2-1; 8 bases match TRBD2. After removal of 6 bases from V and 7 bases from J, the junction contained 11 bases not matched to a gene. The CDR3 length is 14 residues. The germline gives CDR1 DFQATT, CDR2 SNEGSKA (reference sequence). CDR3 DNA sequence: TGCAGTGCCCATAGCGGGATAGAGTTAAATGAGCAGTTCTTC. Translated, it gives CSAHSGIELNEQFF.

CDR3 protein: CASSLQGGLGGYEQYF. For the CDR3, the DNA is TGTGCCAGCAGCTTACAGGGAGGGCTTGGGGGCTACGAGCAGTACTTC. The V call is TRBV11-2, the J call TRBJ2-7; 7 bases map to TRBD2. From germline, CDR1 is SGHAT and CDR2 FQNNGV. The CDR3 is 16 amino acids. Losses at the gene ends were 2 bases for V and 3 bases for J; bases not matched to a gene: 10.

This rearrangement joins TRBV7-9 to TRBJ2-1; D ambiguous. The V gene lost 5 bases and the J gene lost 7 bases, with 12 bases spanning the gap. The length of the CDR3 is 13 residues. Germline lookup yields CDR1 SEHNR and CDR2 FQNEAQ (reference sequence). Here the CDR3 DNA reads TGTGCCAGCAGCAGTTCCTCATGGAATGAGCAGTTCTTC. Residues: CASSSSSWNEQFF.

The count of this clonotype is one. The V gene is TRBV20-1, the J gene TRBJ2-5; 12 bases are shared with TRBD2. The DNA end favors TRBJ2-7, so the J call may be wrong. The germline CDR1 and CDR2 sequences are DFQATT and SNEGSKA (reference sequence). CDR3 length: 14 amino acids. CDR3 DNA: TGCAGTGCCCCACGACTAGCGGGAGACGACGAGCAGTACTTC. Protein product: CSAPRLAGDDEQYF.